These T cell receptor beta chains were read from a single sample in a study of technical replicates of blood from a few donors. Generated by immunoSEQ multiplex PCR, the TCRdb table keeps only in-frame clones and is missing some. The table shows some 70,000 clones, with 80% to 95% occurring only once. Sequencing used PBMCs. The receptors shown here come from a human donor in good health. Some clones in this sample may be carry-over from other donors' samples. The CDR3 runs from the conserved cysteine through the conserved F or W. Where a row states a size, it is once, few, many or the class of an expanded clone; other rows omit it.

abundance	v_gene	len	j_gene	CDR3aa
.	TRBV18	15	TRBJ2-5	CASSPVKGGRETQYF
.	TRBV19	12	TRBJ2-2	CASDRATGELFF
.	TRBV27	13	TRBJ1-2	CASSGTGLYGYTF
.	TRBV5-8	17	TRBJ1-6	CASSLVPGTGTNSPLHF
.	TRBV5-4	13	TRBJ2-7	CASGYPPGVEQYF
.	TRBV7-3	18	TRBJ2-3	CASSPPPPTSGRGDTQYF
.	TRBV6-6	14	TRBJ2-1	CASSSPTLAGVRFF
.	TRBV6-4	16	TRBJ2-1	CASSEQGTGAYNEQFF
.	TRBV7-8	14	TRBJ1-4	CASSPQTGNEKLFF
few	TRBV5-6	14	TRBJ1-1	CASALSGVGTEAFF
.	TRBV7-2	15	TRBJ2-7	CASSLIVFAGYEQYF
.	TRBV5-5	16	TRBJ2-3	CASSFVVGGSTDTQYF
once	TRBV6-1	18	TRBJ2-2	CASSGGTPTLANTGELFF
.	TRBV30	15	TRBJ2-1	CAWREASGAYNEQFF
.	TRBV5-1	18	TRBJ2-3	CASSLREEGYTSTDTQYF
.	TRBV12-5	15	TRBJ2-3	CASGQVEDFTDTQYF
.	TRBV5-4	13	TRBJ2-3	CASSISGRNTQYF
.	TRBV5-1	18	TRBJ2-2	CASSLDIIAGGGTGELFF
.	TRBV5-6	15	TRBJ1-4	CASSLGQATNEKLFF
.	TRBV2	16	TRBJ2-7	CASSVGLAGDPYEQYF
.	TRBV30	12	TRBJ2-7	CAGSGRGYEQYF
.	TRBV18	17	TRBJ2-7	CASSPPGAAGGPGEQYF
.	TRBV29-1	15	TRBJ1-3	CSGRTGGPTGNTIYF
.	TRBV5-6	14	TRBJ2-5	CASSQMSGQETQYF
.	TRBV9	14	TRBJ1-6	CASSAGTADSPLHF
.	TRBV7-8	17	TRBJ2-7	CASSLALFGTGGPGQYF
.	TRBV6-6	16	TRBJ2-3	CASKEGQWESTDTQYF
.	TRBV7-2	15	TRBJ1-3	CASSLGPRGGNTIYF
.	TRBV4-2	17	TRBJ2-7	CASSQDSGTGVVNEQYF
.	TRBV2	13	TRBJ1-5	CASRVDWNQPQHF
.	TRBV15	13	TRBJ1-2	CATSPDRNYGYTF
few	TRBV4-3	15	TRBJ1-1	CASSQPGQGDTEAFF
.	TRBV6-1	15	TRBJ2-7	CASKIFGTGDYEQYF